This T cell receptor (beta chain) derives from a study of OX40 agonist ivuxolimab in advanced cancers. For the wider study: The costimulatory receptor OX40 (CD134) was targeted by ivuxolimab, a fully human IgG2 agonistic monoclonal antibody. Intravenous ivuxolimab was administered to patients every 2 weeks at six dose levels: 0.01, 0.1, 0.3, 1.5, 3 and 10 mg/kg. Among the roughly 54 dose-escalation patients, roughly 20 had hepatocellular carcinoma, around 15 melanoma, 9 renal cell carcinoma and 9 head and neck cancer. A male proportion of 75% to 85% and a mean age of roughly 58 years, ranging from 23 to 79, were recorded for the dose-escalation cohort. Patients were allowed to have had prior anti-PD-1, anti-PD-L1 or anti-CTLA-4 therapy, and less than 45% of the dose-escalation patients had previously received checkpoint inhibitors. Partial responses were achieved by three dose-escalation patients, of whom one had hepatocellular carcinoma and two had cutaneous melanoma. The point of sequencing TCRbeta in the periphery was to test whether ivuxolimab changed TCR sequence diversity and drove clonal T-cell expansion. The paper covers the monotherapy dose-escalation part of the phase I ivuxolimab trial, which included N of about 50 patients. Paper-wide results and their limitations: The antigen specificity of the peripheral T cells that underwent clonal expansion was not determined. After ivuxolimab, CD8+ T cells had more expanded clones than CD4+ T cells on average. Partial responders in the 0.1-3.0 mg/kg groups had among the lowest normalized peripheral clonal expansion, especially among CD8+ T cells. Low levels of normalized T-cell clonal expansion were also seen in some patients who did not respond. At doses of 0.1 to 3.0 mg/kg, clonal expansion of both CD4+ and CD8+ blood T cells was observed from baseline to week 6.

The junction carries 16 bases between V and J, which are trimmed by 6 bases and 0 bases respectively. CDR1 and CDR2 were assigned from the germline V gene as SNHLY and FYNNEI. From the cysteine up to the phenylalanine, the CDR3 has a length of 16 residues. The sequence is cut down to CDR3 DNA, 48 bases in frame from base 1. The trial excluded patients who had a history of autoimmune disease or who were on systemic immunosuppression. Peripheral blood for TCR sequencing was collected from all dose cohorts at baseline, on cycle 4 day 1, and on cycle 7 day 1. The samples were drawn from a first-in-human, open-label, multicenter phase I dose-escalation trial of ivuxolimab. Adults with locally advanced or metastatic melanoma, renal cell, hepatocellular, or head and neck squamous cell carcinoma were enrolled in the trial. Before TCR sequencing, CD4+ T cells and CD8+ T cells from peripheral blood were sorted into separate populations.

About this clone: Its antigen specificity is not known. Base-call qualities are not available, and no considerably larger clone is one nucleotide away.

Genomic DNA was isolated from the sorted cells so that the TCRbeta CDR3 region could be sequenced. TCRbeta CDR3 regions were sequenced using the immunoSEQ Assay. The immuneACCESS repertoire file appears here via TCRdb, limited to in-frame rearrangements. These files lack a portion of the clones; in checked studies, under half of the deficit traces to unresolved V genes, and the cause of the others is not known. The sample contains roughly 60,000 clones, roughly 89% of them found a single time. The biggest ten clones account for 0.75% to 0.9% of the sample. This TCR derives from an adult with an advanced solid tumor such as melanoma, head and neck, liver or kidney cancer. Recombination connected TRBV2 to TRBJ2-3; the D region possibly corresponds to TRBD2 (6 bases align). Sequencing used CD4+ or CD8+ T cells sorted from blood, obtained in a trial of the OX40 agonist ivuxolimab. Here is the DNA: TGTGCCAGCAGCCCCGGGAGTAGCTCGAGCACAGATACGCAGTATTTT. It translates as CASSPGSSSSTDTQYF.